This is a list of T cell receptor beta chains from one sample in a study of T-cell memory formation after mild COVID-19. TCRdb re-called the 5' RACE reads through MiXCR, storing one row per CDR3 protein. The data hold just under 150,000 distinct CDR3 sequences, with 6% observed a single time. The sequenced sample consisted of PBMCs or a T cell subset sorted from them (not recorded which). These receptors all stem from an adult woman who had mild COVID-19 (a few samples of this study predate the infection). Cell type and time point are not known. Both conserved end residues are trimmed from each CDR3. The D gene is left open where the match is weak.

j_call: TRBJ1-1; v_call: TRBV6-5; d_call: .; cdr3_aa: ASSYLQMNTEAF
j_call: TRBJ1-5; v_call: TRBV11-3; d_call: TRBD1; cdr3_aa: ASNLSHRGNRENQPQH
j_call: TRBJ2-5; v_call: TRBV7-2; d_call: TRBD1; cdr3_aa: ASSPPSGGQGETQY
j_call: TRBJ2-7; v_call: TRBV29-1; d_call: TRBD2; cdr3_aa: SVPGTTSHEQY
j_call: TRBJ1-2; v_call: TRBV5-1; d_call: .; cdr3_aa: ASSLGGSTGVNGYT
j_call: TRBJ2-7; v_call: TRBV20-1; d_call: TRBD1; cdr3_aa: SAPGTGGYEQY
j_call: TRBJ2-5; v_call: TRBV5-1; d_call: .; cdr3_aa: ASSPAGQLQETQY
j_call: TRBJ2-3; v_call: TRBV19; d_call: TRBD2; cdr3_aa: ASSQRLAGAPTDTQY
j_call: TRBJ2-1; v_call: TRBV20-1; d_call: TRBD2; cdr3_aa: SAFSGGASYNEQF
j_call: TRBJ2-1; v_call: TRBV24-1; d_call: .; cdr3_aa: ATSDLRDNYEQF
j_call: TRBJ2-7; v_call: TRBV29-1; d_call: TRBD1; cdr3_aa: SVDGRGHYEQY
j_call: TRBJ2-5; v_call: TRBV27; d_call: .; cdr3_aa: ASRAGQTYQETQY
j_call: TRBJ1-2; v_call: TRBV6-5; d_call: TRBD1; cdr3_aa: ASTYSRDRVRYGYT
j_call: TRBJ2-5; v_call: TRBV5-5; d_call: .; cdr3_aa: ASSLYVVQGQETQY
j_call: TRBJ2-3; v_call: TRBV29-1; d_call: .; cdr3_aa: SSRDLDTQY
j_call: TRBJ2-6; v_call: TRBV5-1; d_call: .; cdr3_aa: ASSLEGVGANVLT
j_call: TRBJ2-3; v_call: TRBV12-3/TRBV12-4; d_call: TRBD2; cdr3_aa: ASSSFGGASDTQY
j_call: TRBJ2-7; v_call: TRBV7-2; d_call: TRBD1; cdr3_aa: ASSSSTGGYEQY
j_call: TRBJ2-7; v_call: TRBV12-3/TRBV12-4; d_call: TRBD1; cdr3_aa: ASSARTGTEQY
j_call: TRBJ2-3; v_call: TRBV12-3/TRBV12-4; d_call: .; cdr3_aa: ASSFGGASTDTQY
j_call: TRBJ2-7; v_call: TRBV21-1; d_call: .; cdr3_aa: ASSKRQDRGYEQY
j_call: TRBJ1-1; v_call: TRBV9; d_call: .; cdr3_aa: ASSVEPHRNTEAF
j_call: TRBJ1-2; v_call: TRBV24-1; d_call: TRBD1; cdr3_aa: ATSDLDRDGGYT
j_call: TRBJ2-7; v_call: TRBV7-9; d_call: TRBD1; cdr3_aa: ASSFAGGSYEQY
j_call: TRBJ2-7; v_call: TRBV19; d_call: TRBD2; cdr3_aa: ASMLAGDYEQY
j_call: TRBJ1-1; v_call: TRBV30; d_call: .; cdr3_aa: AWSVQSGNTEAF
j_call: TRBJ2-4; v_call: TRBV7-3; d_call: TRBD2; cdr3_aa: ASSFTSSGAVNLAKNIQY
j_call: TRBJ2-1; v_call: TRBV3-1; d_call: .; cdr3_aa: ASSQDLHNEQF